This entry lists 2 T cell receptor beta chains sequenced from one sample in a study of cytomegalovirus exposure and HLA in healthy donors. The method was immunoSEQ multiplex PCR; TCRdb's version includes in-frame clones alone and lacks a portion of them. The table records over 200,000 clones, roughly 88% of them present only once. The sample consisted of PBMCs. These receptors originate from a woman aged 18-35 years in good health and CMV-seronegative.

The chain employs TRBV29-1 and TRBJ2-6; 8 bases fit TRBD2. The CDR3 extends over 17 amino acids. Trimming took 3 bases from V and 4 from J; bases not matched to a gene: 11. Germline V gives CDR1 SQVTM, CDR2 ANQGSEA. The CDR3, as DNA: TGCAGCGTTGATTCTAGCGGGCTCATGGAAGGGGCCAACGTCCTGACTTTC. This codes for CSVDSSGLMEGANVLTF.

V is TRBV5-6 and J is TRBJ2-3; TRBD2 agrees at 7 bases. Per germline, CDR1 SGHDT and CDR2 YYEEEE. The CDR3 is 15 residues long. The ends lost 2 bases at V and 2 bases at J; junction bases unmatched: 5. CDR3 sequence reads: CASSFGSGPTDTQYF. The CDR3 DNA follows: TGTGCCAGCAGCTTCGGTAGCGGGCCCACAGATACGCAGTATTTT.